This TCR beta chain was captured by sequencing in a study of cytomegalovirus exposure and HLA in healthy donors (dated by TCRdb to about 2017). General notes on the study: According to a later analysis, the 120 or so validation repertoires were produced on the same platform as the 680 or so repertoires of the first cohort. Along with the roughly 670-subject first cohort, a separate validation cohort of over a hundred different subjects was used. The study was designed to test whether signatures of past pathogen exposure could be identified by cataloging public T cell receptors. To predict cytomegalovirus infection status, the study brought together high-throughput TCR immunosequencing, statistical association of individual TCRs with disease status, and machine learning.

Study-wide conclusions, independent of this receptor: While some public TCRs were present in many individuals, most TCR sequences turned up only very rarely across donors. A later analysis found that TCRs clustered in the first cohort also tended to co-occur in the roughly 110 validation repertoires, with more than 90% of cluster scores above 0. The study listed approximately 160 TCR beta chains as associated with cytomegalovirus. In vitro tests confirmed that three of the cytomegalovirus-associated TCR beta chains recognize cytomegalovirus antigens. A later analysis had no HLA typing for the validation cohort, so co-occurrence there was scored across all 130 or so repertoires. The authors suggested that the approach could potentially be generalized to other disease states and immunological phenotypes. The classifier was reported to diagnose cytomegalovirus status with high specificity and sensitivity in both the original cohort and the validation cohort.

Spanning cysteine to phenylalanine, the CDR3 consists of 14 amino acids. CDR3 DNA only is kept here, 42 bases in frame from base 1. Looking up the germline V gene (reference sequence) yields CDR1 GTSNPN and CDR2 SVGIG. V drops 1 base and J drops 4 bases, leaving 11 bases in between. The library was prepared using the immunoSEQ multiplex PCR assay. The study's processing was this. A statistical classification framework was developed to diagnose cytomegalovirus status using the catalog of TCR beta chain sequences. TCRdb took over this immuneACCESS table, retaining in-frame rearrangements with V and J assigned. Such tables are incomplete; in checked studies, under half of the missing clones stem from an unresolved V gene, and the remainder is unexplained. V and J calls and clone size are as listed in that table; D and trimming were resolved from the DNA. Present in this sample are 150,000 to 200,000 clones, around 88% of which were seen just once. Together, the top ten hold roughly 1.5% of the sample.

Separate from the roughly 660-subject first cohort, the validation cohort of 120 subjects was the group to which the donors belonged. With respect to this clone: Its antigen remains undetermined. There are no base qualities to consult, and no much larger clone falls within one base.

This TCR came from a young woman in good health and CMV-seronegative. The chain was built from TRBV30 and TRBJ1-5, and TRBD1 may be the D gene, going by 5 matching bases. Sequencing was done on a sample of PBMCs. The nucleotides are TGTGCCTGGAGTGGGGCAGGGATGAATCAGCCCCAGCATTTT. The encoded protein is CAWSGAGMNQPQHF.